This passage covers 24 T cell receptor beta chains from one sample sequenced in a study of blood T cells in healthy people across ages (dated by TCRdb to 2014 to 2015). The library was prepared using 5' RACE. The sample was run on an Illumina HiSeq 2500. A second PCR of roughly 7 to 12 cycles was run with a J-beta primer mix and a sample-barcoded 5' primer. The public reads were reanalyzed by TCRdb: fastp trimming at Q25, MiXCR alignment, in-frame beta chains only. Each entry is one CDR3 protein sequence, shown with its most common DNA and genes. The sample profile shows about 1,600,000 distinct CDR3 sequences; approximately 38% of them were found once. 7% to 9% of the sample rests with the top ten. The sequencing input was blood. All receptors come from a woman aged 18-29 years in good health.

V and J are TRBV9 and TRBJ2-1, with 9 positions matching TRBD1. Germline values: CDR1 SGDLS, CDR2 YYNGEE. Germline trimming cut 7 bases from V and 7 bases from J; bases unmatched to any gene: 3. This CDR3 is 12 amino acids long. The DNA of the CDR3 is TGTGCCAGCGGACAGGGGAATAATGAGCAGTTCTTC. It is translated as CASGQGNNEQFF.

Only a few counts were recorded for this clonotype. The CDR3 DNA sequence: TGTGCCAGCTCACGGGAAACAGGGTTGTCTGGCTACACCTTC. Translating it yields CASSRETGLSGYTF. The V gene is TRBV18, the J gene TRBJ1-2, with a weak D call TRBD1 (6 bases). Trimming pared 4 bases from V and 7 bases from J, leaving 16 bases between. Germline CDR1 KGHSH, CDR2 LQKENI. The CDR3 is made up of 14 amino acids.

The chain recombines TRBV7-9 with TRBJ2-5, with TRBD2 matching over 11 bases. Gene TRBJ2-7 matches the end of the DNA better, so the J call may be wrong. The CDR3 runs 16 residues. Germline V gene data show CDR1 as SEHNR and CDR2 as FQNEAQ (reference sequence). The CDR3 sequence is CASSLEASGRRNEQYF. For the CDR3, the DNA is TGTGCCAGCAGCTTAGAGGCTAGCGGGAGGAGGAACGAGCAGTACTTC.

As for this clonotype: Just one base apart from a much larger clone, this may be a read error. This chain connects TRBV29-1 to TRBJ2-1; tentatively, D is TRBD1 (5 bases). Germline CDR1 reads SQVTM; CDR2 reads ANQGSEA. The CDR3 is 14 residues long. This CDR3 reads CSVEGGGHYNGQFF. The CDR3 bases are TGCAGCGTTGAGGGCGGTGGACACTACAATGGGCAGTTCTTC.

The CDR3 nucleotides are TGTGCCAGCAGCCAAGATTCCGGTACCTACAATGAACAGTACTTC. Protein: CASSQDSGTYNEQYF. V usage is TRBV3-1 and J usage is TRBJ2-5; D is ambiguous. The CDR3 covers 15 residues. Germline V CDR1 and CDR2: LGHDT, YNNKEL (reference sequence). V lost 0 bases to trimming and J lost 11 bases, with 19 bases between them.

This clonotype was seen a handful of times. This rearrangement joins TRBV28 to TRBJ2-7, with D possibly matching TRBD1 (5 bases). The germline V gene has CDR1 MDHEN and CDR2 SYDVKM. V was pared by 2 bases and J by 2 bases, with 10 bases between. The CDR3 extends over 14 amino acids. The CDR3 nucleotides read TGTGCCAGCAGTTTAATGGACAACCCCTACGAGCAGTACTTC. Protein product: CASSLMDNPYEQYF.

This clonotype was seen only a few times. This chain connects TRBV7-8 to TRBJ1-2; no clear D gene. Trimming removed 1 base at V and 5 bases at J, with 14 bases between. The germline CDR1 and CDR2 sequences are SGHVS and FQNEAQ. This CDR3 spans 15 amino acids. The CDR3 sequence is CASSLENLMEYGYTF. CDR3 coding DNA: TGTGCCAGCAGCTTAGAGAATCTAATGGAGTATGGCTACACCTTC.

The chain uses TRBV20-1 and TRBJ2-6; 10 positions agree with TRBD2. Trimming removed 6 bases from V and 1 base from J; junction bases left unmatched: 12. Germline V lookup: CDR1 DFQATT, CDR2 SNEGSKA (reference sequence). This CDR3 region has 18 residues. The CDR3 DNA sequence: TGCAGTGCCATCGGGCCTAGCGGGGGATATTCTGGGGCCAACGTCCTGACTTTC. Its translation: CSAIGPSGGYSGANVLTF.

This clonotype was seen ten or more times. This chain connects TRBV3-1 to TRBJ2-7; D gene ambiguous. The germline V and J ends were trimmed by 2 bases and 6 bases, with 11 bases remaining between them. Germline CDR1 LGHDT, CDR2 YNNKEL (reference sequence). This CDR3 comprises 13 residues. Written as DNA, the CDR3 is TGTGCCAGCAGCCAAACTCGACTTGGCGAGCAGTACTTC. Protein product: CASSQTRLGEQYF.

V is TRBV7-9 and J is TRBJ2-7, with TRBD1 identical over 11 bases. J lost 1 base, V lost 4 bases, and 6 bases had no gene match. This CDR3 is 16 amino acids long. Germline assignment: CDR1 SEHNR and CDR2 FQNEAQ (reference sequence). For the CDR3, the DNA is TGTGCCAGCAGCTCCTCTGGACAGGGGGCATCCTACGAGCAGTACTTC. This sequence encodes CASSSSGQGASYEQYF.

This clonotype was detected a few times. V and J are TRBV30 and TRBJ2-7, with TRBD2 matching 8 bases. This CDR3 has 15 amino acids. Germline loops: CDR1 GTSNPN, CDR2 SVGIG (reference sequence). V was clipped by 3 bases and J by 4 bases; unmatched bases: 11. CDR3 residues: CAWRDIAGKRYEQYF. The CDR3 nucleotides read TGTGCCTGGAGGGATATAGCGGGAAAGAGGTACGAGCAGTACTTC.

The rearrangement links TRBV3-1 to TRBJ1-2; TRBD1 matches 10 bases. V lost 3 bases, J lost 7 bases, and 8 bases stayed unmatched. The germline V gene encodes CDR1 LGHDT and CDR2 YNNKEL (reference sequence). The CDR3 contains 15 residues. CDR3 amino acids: CASSQPTGGKGGYTF. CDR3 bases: TGTGCCAGCAGCCAGCCGACAGGGGGCAAGGGTGGCTACACCTTC.

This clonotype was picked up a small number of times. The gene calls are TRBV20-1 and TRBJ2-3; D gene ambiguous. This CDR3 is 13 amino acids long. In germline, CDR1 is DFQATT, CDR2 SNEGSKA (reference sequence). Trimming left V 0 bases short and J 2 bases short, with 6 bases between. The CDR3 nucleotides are TGCAGTGCTAGAGAGCCGAACACAGATACGCAGTATTTT. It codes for CSAREPNTDTQYF.

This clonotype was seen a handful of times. The CDR3 DNA reads TGTGCCAGCGCAGAGACAGGGGGCGAGAACATTCAGTACTTC. This codes for CASAETGGENIQYF. The rearrangement links TRBV27 to TRBJ2-4; 10 bases are a match to TRBD1. The J segment lost 7 bases and the V segment lost 8 bases, leaving 8 bases of the junction unmatched. Germline V gene lookup returns CDR1 MNHEY and CDR2 SMNVEV (reference sequence). The CDR3 has 14 amino acids.

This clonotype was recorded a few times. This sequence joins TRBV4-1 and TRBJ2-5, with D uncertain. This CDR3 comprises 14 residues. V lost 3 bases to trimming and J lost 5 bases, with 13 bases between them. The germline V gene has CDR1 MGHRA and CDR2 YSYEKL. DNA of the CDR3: TGCGCCAGCAGCCACGTCGACAATGGGGAGACCCAGTACTTC. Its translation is CASSHVDNGETQYF.

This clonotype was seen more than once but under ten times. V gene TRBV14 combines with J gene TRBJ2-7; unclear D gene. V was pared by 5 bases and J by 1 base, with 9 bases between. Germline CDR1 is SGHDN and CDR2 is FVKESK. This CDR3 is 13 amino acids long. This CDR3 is CASSVAPSYEQYF. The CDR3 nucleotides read TGTGCCAGCAGCGTCGCTCCGTCCTACGAGCAGTACTTC.

CDR3 sequence: CSAQGQVNQPQHF. In DNA form, the CDR3 reads TGCAGTGCTCAGGGACAGGTAAATCAGCCCCAGCATTTT. This chain joins TRBV20-1 and TRBJ1-5, with 8 bases that match TRBD1. V gave up 5 bases and J gave up 4 bases; unmatched junction bases: 4. The CDR3 consists of 13 residues. The V gene's germline CDR1 is DFQATT and CDR2 SNEGSKA (reference sequence).

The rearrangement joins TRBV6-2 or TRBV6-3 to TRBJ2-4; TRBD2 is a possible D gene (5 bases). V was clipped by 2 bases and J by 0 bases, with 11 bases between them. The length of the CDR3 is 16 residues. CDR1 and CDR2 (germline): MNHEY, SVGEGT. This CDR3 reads CASSYIEGRAKNIQYF. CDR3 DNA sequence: TGTGCCAGCAGTTACATCGAAGGGAGAGCCAAAAACATTCAGTACTTC.

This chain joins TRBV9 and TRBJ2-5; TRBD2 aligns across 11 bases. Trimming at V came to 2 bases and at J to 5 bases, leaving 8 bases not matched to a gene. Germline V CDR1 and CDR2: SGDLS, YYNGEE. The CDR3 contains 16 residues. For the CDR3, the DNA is TGTGCCAGCAGCGTTAGCGGGAGGGGCGTAGTTGAGACCCAGTACTTC. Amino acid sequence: CASSVSGRGVVETQYF.

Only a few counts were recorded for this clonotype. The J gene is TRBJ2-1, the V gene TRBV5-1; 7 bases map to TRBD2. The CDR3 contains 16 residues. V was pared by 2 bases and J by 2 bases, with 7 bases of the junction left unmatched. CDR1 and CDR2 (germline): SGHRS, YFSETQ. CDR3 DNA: TGCGCCAGCAGCTTCTCCGGGACTAAAACCTACAATGAGCAGTTCTTC. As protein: CASSFSGTKTYNEQFF. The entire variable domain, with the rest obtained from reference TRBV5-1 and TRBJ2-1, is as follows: KAGVTQTPRYLIKTRGQQVTLSCSPISGHRSVSWYQQTPGQGLQFLFEYFSETQRNKGNFPGRFSGRQFSNSRSEMNVSTLELGDSALYLCASSFSGTKTYNEQFFGPGTRLTVL.

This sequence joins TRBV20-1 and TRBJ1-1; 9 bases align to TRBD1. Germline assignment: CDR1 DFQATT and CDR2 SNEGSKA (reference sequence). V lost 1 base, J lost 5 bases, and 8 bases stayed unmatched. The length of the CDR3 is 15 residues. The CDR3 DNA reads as TGCAGTGCTAGAGGACGGGACAGGGTGGCGACTGAAGCTTTCTTT. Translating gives CSARGRDRVATEAFF.

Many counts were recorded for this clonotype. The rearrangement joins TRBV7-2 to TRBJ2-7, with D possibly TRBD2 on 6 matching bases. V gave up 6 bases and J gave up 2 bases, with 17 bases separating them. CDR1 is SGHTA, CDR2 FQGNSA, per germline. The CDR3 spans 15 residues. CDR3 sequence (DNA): TGTGCCAGCAGAAAAGCCGGGACTGTGACCTACGAGCAGTACTTC. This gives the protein CASRKAGTVTYEQYF.

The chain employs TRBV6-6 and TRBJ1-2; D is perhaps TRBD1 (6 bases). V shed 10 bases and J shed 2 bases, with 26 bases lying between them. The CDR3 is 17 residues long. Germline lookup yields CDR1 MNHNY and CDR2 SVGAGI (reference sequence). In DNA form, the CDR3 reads TGTGCCATAAGGGGGGGCGGAAAAGAATCCGGGAACTATGGCTACACCTTC. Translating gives CAIRGGGKESGNYGYTF.

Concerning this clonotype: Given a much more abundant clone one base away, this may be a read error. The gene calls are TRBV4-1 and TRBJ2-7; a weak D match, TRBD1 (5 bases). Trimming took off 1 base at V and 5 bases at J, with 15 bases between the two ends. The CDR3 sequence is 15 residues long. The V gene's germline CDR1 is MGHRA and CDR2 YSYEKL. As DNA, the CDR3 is TGCGCCAGCAGCCAAGGCCCGGACACGTCCCACGAGCAGTACTTC. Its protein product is CASSQGPDTSHEQYF.